These 25 T cell receptor beta chains came from one sample sequenced in a study of human T cells and chemical hapten exposure. The sample's time point: patch test 1, 2 weeks after DPC sensitization. Treatment noted: therapeutic diphenylcyclopropenone sensitization with weekly scalp DPC. TCRdb independently ran MiXCR on the RACE reads; one entry per CDR3 protein. The sample has about 380,000 distinct CDR3 sequences, approximately 4.4% seen once. Sequences were derived from whole blood, sampled in connection with sensitization to the hapten diphenylcyclopropenone (DPC). The receptor source for this set is a woman aged 45-65 years with alopecia areata. Some clones in this sample may be carry-over from other donors' samples.

This rearrangement joins TRBV4-2 to TRBJ1-5; D remains ambiguous. Trimming left V 0 bases short and J 7 bases short, with 10 bases between. Per the germline V gene, CDR1 is LGHNA and CDR2 is YNFKEQ. CDR3 length: 14 residues. The DNA of the CDR3 is TGTGCCAGCAGCCAAGATTTCGGGTTACAGCCCCAGCATTTT. Protein: CASSQDFGLQPQHF.

In its sample, this clonotype was seen many times. This chain links TRBV2 with TRBJ2-7; D is unclear. V was trimmed by 4 bases and J by 4 bases, leaving 14 bases between them. This CDR3 is built from 14 residues. CDR1 is SNHLY, CDR2 FYNNEI, per germline. CDR3: CASSVALGRYEQYF. DNA of the CDR3: TGTGCCAGCAGTGTCGCGCTAGGTAGATACGAGCAGTACTTC. Filled out from reference TRBV2 and TRBJ2-7, the complete variable domain reads EPEVTQTPSHQVTQMGQEVILRCVPISNHLYFYWYRQILGQKVEFLVSFYNNEISEKSEIFDDQFSVERPDGSNFTLKIRSTKLEDSAMYFCASSVALGRYEQYFGPGTRLTVT.

At least ten counts were recorded for this clonotype. V and J are TRBV19 and TRBJ1-5; TRBD1 is a possible D gene (5 bases). The germline CDR1 and CDR2 sequences are LNHDA and SQIVND (reference sequence). V shed 3 bases and J shed 2 bases, with 11 bases lying between them. The CDR3 has 15 residues. The CDR3 sequence is CASSISGGGNQPQHF. For the CDR3, the DNA is TGTGCCAGTAGTATTAGCGGAGGGGGCAATCAGCCCCAGCATTTT.

The chain couples TRBV3-1 to TRBJ2-5, with TRBD2 matching 12 bases. V shed 4 bases and J 7 bases; nucleotides not matched to a gene: 16. This CDR3 comprises 18 residues. Germline V gives CDR1 LGHDT, CDR2 YNNKEL (reference sequence). In DNA form, the CDR3 reads TGTGCCAGCAGCCTCCGGCTAGCGGGAGGGCCATTGAGCGTGACCCAGTACTTC. Protein product: CASSLRLAGGPLSVTQYF.

The sample holds many counts of this clonotype. This chain connects TRBV24-1 to TRBJ2-2; 7 positions match TRBD1. J lost 4 bases, V lost 8 bases, and 3 bases had no gene match. CDR3 length equals 13 residues. Germline V gene sequence: CDR1 KGHDR, CDR2 SFDVKD. CDR3 loop: CATKGQITGELFF. In DNA form, the CDR3 reads TGTGCCACCAAGGGACAGATCACCGGGGAGCTGTTTTTT.

This clonotype was seen repeatedly, ten times or more. The rearrangement uses TRBV11-2 and TRBJ1-1; weak D call: TRBD1 (6 bases). The CDR3 has 14 residues. V lost 5 bases to trimming and J lost 6 bases, with 16 bases between them. Looked up from germline, CDR1 is SGHAT and CDR2 is FQNNGV. The DNA for the CDR3 is TGTGCCAGCAGCCGAAAACAGGGTTCCCCTGAAGCTTTCTTT. It translates to CASSRKQGSPEAFF.

The table lists this clonotype with many counts. This rearrangement joins TRBV29-1 to TRBJ2-7; no firm D call. V was cut by 2 bases and J by 2 bases, with 7 bases left in between. Germline V gene lookup returns CDR1 SQVTM and CDR2 ANQGSEA. This CDR3 region has 12 residues. DNA for the CDR3: TGCAGCGTTGAAAGTGGGGCCTACGAGCAGTACTTC. Protein product: CSVESGAYEQYF.

In this sample, this clonotype turned up many times. V is TRBV27 and J is TRBJ2-7; D ambiguous. CDR1 and CDR2 from the germline V gene are MNHEY and SMNVEV (reference sequence). The CDR3 extends over 15 amino acids. V dropped 5 bases and J dropped 5 bases, with 19 bases sitting between them. CDR3 sequence reads: CASSIVRQDGHEQYF. CDR3 DNA sequence: TGTGCCAGCAGTATTGTGCGGCAGGACGGCCACGAGCAGTACTTC.

The V gene is TRBV3-1, the J gene TRBJ1-2; TRBD1 matches at 7 bases. The CDR3 is 14 amino acids. The J segment lost 8 bases and the V segment lost 4 bases, leaving 10 bases of the junction unmatched. Per the germline V gene, CDR1 is LGHDT and CDR2 is YNNKEL (reference sequence). The CDR3 loop is CASSPRGTEKGYTF. CDR3 nucleotide sequence: TGTGCCAGCAGCCCAAGAGGGACAGAGAAAGGCTACACCTTC.

The V and J genes are TRBV11-2 and TRBJ2-3; TRBD2 agrees at 15 bases. V trimming: 4 bases; J trimming: 6 bases; junction bases outside the gene matches: 5. CDR3 size: 16 residues. CDR1 SGHAT and CDR2 FQNNGV come from the germline V gene. The CDR3 protein is CASSSGLAGGRDTQYF. CDR3 nucleotides: TGTGCCAGCAGCTCGGGACTAGCGGGGGGTCGGGATACGCAGTATTTT.

In its sample, this clonotype was seen a few times. The chain combines TRBV7-3 with TRBJ2-3, with D perhaps TRBD1 or TRBD2 (7 bases each). Trimming cost V 5 bases and J 2 bases, with 14 bases left between them. The CDR3 is 15 residues long. Per the germline V gene, CDR1 is SGHTA and CDR2 is FQGTGA. The DNA for the CDR3 is TGTGCCAGCAGCCTCCAGGGGGGGACCACAGATACGCAGTATTTT. Translating gives CASSLQGGTTDTQYF.

The rearrangement joins TRBV10-3 to TRBJ2-3, with 7 bases aligning to TRBD1. This CDR3 contains 16 residues. V gave up 3 bases and J gave up 2 bases; unmatched junction bases: 8. CDR1 ENHRY and CDR2 SYGVKD come from the germline V gene. The CDR3 here is CAISERTGRYTDTQYF. The CDR3 region has the DNA TGTGCCATCAGTGAAAGGACAGGCAGATACACAGATACGCAGTATTTT.

This clonotype was detected only a few times. The chain carries TRBV7-9 and TRBJ1-1; perhaps TRBD1 as D (5 bases). The CDR3 has 14 amino acids. Trimming shortened V by 4 bases and J by 1 base, and 10 bases separated the two germline ends. The germline V gene has CDR1 SEHNR and CDR2 FQNEAQ (reference sequence). CDR3 nucleotide sequence: TGTGCCAGCAGCTCCAGGGAGACGAACACTGAAGCTTTCTTT. It is translated as CASSSRETNTEAFF.

In this sample, this clonotype turned up a few times. V usage is TRBV4-2 and J usage is TRBJ1-1, with D possibly matching TRBD1 (5 bases). V dropped 3 bases and J dropped 1 base, with 21 bases sitting between them. In germline, CDR1 is LGHNA, CDR2 YNFKEQ. The CDR3 has 18 amino acids. CDR3 residues: CASSHFRGTREENTEAFF. CDR3 bases: TGTGCCAGCAGCCATTTCCGGGGGACCAGAGAAGAGAACACTGAAGCTTTCTTT.

This chain links TRBV12-3 or TRBV12-4 with TRBJ2-2, with TRBD1 identical over 7 bases. Germline trimming cut 6 bases from V and 3 bases from J; bases unmatched to any gene: 4. CDR3 size: 14 residues. The DNA of the CDR3 is TGTGCCAGCAGCCCCACAGGGGACACCGGGGAGCTGTTTTTT. Protein: CASSPTGDTGELFF.

This clonotype came up many times. The chain links TRBV7-9 to TRBJ1-1, with TRBD1 identical over 9 bases. CDR3 length: 14 residues. V was clipped by 4 bases and J by 2 bases; unmatched bases: 2. Germline V gives CDR1 SEHNR, CDR2 FQNEAQ (reference sequence). CDR3 region: CASSSTGGNTEAFF. CDR3 DNA sequence: TGTGCCAGCAGCTCTACAGGGGGCAACACTGAAGCTTTCTTT.

This clonotype was seen only a few times. CDR3 DNA sequence: TGTGCCAGCAGCCTCACCCCCGGCCGGGGAGGAGGGGCCAACGTCCTGACTTTC. Its translation is CASSLTPGRGGGANVLTF. The chain carries TRBV7-6 and TRBJ2-6; tentative D call: TRBD2 (6 bases). CDR1 is SGHVS and CDR2 is FNYEAQ in the germline V gene. This CDR3 spans 18 amino acids. The V and J ends lost 5 bases and 4 bases respectively, with 21 bases between them.

This clonotype was found a few times. The chain links TRBV5-1 to TRBJ2-7, with 7 bases aligning to TRBD2. V dropped 0 bases and J dropped 0; count of bases not matched to a gene: 12. The CDR3 extends over 18 amino acids. CDR1 and CDR2 from the germline V gene are SGHRS and YFSETQ. This chain's CDR3 is CASSLDFGGSSTSYEQYF. DNA for the CDR3: TGCGCCAGCAGCTTGGACTTCGGGGGGAGTTCAACCTCCTACGAGCAGTACTTC.

This clonotype came up many times. The rearrangement joins TRBV10-1 to TRBJ2-5, with unresolved D. This CDR3 comprises 13 residues. The germline V gene encodes CDR1 WNHNN and CDR2 SYGVQD (reference sequence). Trimming left V 4 bases short and J 5 bases short, with 11 bases between. The CDR3 here is CASSGGLEETQYF. The CDR3 DNA reads as TGCGCCAGCAGTGGAGGTCTAGAGGAGACCCAGTACTTC.

The chain carries TRBV20-1 and TRBJ1-1; D may be TRBD1 (6 bases). This CDR3 has 12 amino acids. Germline lookup yields CDR1 DFQATT and CDR2 SNEGSKA (reference sequence). V was shortened by 2 bases and J by 9 bases, with 13 bases between the two germline ends. The CDR3 spells CSARYTGPKAFF. The CDR3 bases are TGCAGTGCTAGATACACAGGGCCCAAAGCTTTCTTT.

This clonotype was seen at least ten times. The V call is TRBV2, the J call TRBJ2-6; the D is unclear. CDR3 length equals 12 residues. Trimming took 6 bases from V and 8 from J, leaving 8 bases between them. Germline V CDR1 and CDR2: SNHLY, FYNNEI. CDR3: CASSSGPNVLTF. The CDR3 coding sequence is TGTGCCAGCAGCAGTGGTCCCAACGTCCTGACTTTC.

Note on this clonotype: A much larger clone is a single base away; this may be a read error. The CDR3 coding sequence is TGTGCCAGCAGCCCTGAGTACAGGGGAGCTGGCTACACCTTC. This sequence encodes CASSPEYRGAGYTF. This chain links TRBV7-9 with TRBJ1-2, with 7 positions matching TRBD1. Trimming cost V 5 bases and J 7 bases; bases outside gene matches: 10. CDR1 and CDR2 from the germline V gene are SEHNR and FQNEAQ (reference sequence). CDR3 length: 14 amino acids.

This clonotype has a count of ten or more. V is TRBV20-1 and J is TRBJ2-1, with 10 bases lining up with TRBD2. With 6 bases clipped from V and 7 bases from J, the junction kept 21 bases outside the gene matches. This CDR3 spans 18 amino acids. CDR1 DFQATT and CDR2 SNEGSKA come from the germline V gene (reference sequence). CDR3 in DNA: TGCAGTGCATCTAACTTCCGCAGGAGCGGGAGGGCCCAAAATGAGCAGTTCTTC. This encodes CSASNFRRSGRAQNEQFF.

This clonotype was picked up many times. The chain employs TRBV12-3 or TRBV12-4 and TRBJ2-3; D gene unclear. Trimming cost V 2 bases and J 5 bases, with 2 bases left between them. CDR3 length: 11 residues. CDR3 in amino acids: CASSLIDTQYF. The CDR3 bases are TGTGCCAGCAGTTTAATAGATACGCAGTATTTT.

This clonotype appeared many times. This chain links TRBV7-9 with TRBJ2-3, with D possibly TRBD1 on 6 matching bases. The V and J ends lost 6 bases and 7 bases respectively, with 17 bases between them. The CDR3 has 14 residues. Germline V lookup: CDR1 SEHNR, CDR2 FQNEAQ (reference sequence). The CDR3 DNA reads TGTGCCAGCAGTATGGACAGTACAGGACATACGCAGTATTTT. It is translated as CASSMDSTGHTQYF.